The next 5 T cell receptor beta chains were all read from a single sample in a study of cytomegalovirus exposure and HLA in healthy donors. The PCR had 60 Vbeta and 13 Jbeta primers. TCRdb's table, derived via immunoSEQ multiplex PCR, lists solely in-frame clones and lacks some. This table holds approximately 220,000 clones, approximately 82% found once. Sequencing was done on a sample of PBMCs. These receptors all come from a man younger than 35 in good health and CMV-seronegative.

This clone appeared once. The chain couples TRBV27 to TRBJ2-1; D might be TRBD2 (5 bases). The germline V and J ends were trimmed by 10 bases and 0 bases, with 10 bases remaining between them. This CDR3 region has 13 residues. CDR1 and CDR2 from the germline V gene are MNHEY and SMNVEV (reference sequence). CDR3 sequence: CATRRSSYNEQFF. The CDR3 DNA is TGTGCCACCCGGAGGAGCTCCTACAATGAGCAGTTCTTC.

This clone was observed a handful of times. The J gene is TRBJ1-2, the V gene TRBV19; 7 nucleotides match TRBD1. Trimming at V came to 7 bases and at J to 1 base, leaving 3 bases not matched to a gene. CDR3 length equals 13 residues. CDR1 is LNHDA and CDR2 is SQIVND in the germline V gene (reference sequence). CDR3 residues: CASTRDSNYGYTF. DNA of the CDR3: TGTGCCAGTACCAGGGACAGTAACTATGGCTACACCTTC.

The chain employs TRBV7-8 and TRBJ1-2; 8 nucleotides line up with TRBD1. The V gene end was trimmed by 7 bases and the J gene end by 2 bases; junction bases not matched to a gene: 12. The CDR3 consists of 16 residues. Germline V gene lookup returns CDR1 SGHVS and CDR2 FQNEAQ. Here the CDR3 reads CASNKMTGDTNYGYTF. For the CDR3, the DNA is TGTGCCAGCAACAAAATGACAGGGGACACCAACTATGGCTACACCTTC.

This clone was recorded a few times. The chain carries TRBV15 and TRBJ1-1; TRBD1 matches at 11 bases. V was pared by 3 bases and J by 4 bases, with 4 bases of the junction left unmatched. Germline V gene data show CDR1 as LNHNV and CDR2 as YYDKDF (reference sequence). The CDR3 is 15 amino acids. The CDR3 region is CATSRGQGEGTEAFF. The CDR3 DNA reads as TGTGCCACCAGCAGGGGACAGGGGGAAGGCACTGAAGCTTTCTTT.

This sequence joins TRBV6-5 and TRBJ2-1, with a possible D match to TRBD1 (6 bases). V lost 5 bases to trimming and J lost 7 bases, with 15 bases between them. The CDR3 length is 14 residues. The V gene's germline CDR1 is MNHEY and CDR2 SVGAGI. CDR3 DNA sequence: TGTGCCAGCAGTCATGGCTCAGGGGTGAATGAGCAGTTCTTC. Residues: CASSHGSGVNEQFF.